The clone carrying this T cell receptor beta chain was observed many times. Each CDR3 protein is one row after TCRdb ran MiXCR on the 5' RACE reads. This sample carries tens of thousands of distinct CDR3 sequences, around 6.6% of them seen once, and the ten largest clones take 0.6% to 1%. After removal of 2 bases from V and 3 bases from J, the junction contained 4 bases not matched to a gene. CDR1 and CDR2 from the germline V gene are MNHNY and SVGAGI (reference sequence). CDR3 length: 14 residues. The data belong to a study of T-cell memory formation after mild COVID-19. Study in general: Among the donors, TCR clusters were largely specific to each donor.

The sequenced sample was PBMCs or a T cell subset sorted from them (not recorded which). The chain links TRBV6-6 to TRBJ2-7, with 7 bases matching TRBD1. The source of this sequence is an adult who had mild COVID-19 (a few samples of this study predate the infection). Cell type and time point are not known. The CDR3 reads CASSYRDSNYEQYF. In DNA form, the CDR3 reads TGTGCCAGCAGTTACCGGGACAGCAACTACGAGCAGTACTTC.